This TCR beta chain was captured in a study of breast tumors, draining lymph nodes, adjacent tissues. V lost 4 bases and J 5 bases, leaving 18 bases between the germline ends. This CDR3 contains 15 residues. Germline CDR1 SGHKS, CDR2 YYEKEE (reference sequence). TCRdb recomputed calls from the multiplex PCR reads with MiXCR, one row per CDR3 protein. The sample contains 200,000 to 300,000 distinct CDR3 sequences, roughly 31% of which appear only once. Whole-study results and caveats: Data fit most tumor T cells coming from lymph node, expanding in tumor. Tumor repertoires ranked between lymph nodes and nontumor tissue in diversity, with V and J gene preferences.

Samples came from axillary lymph nodes draining the breast cancer. This clonotype was recorded at least ten times. Its matching antigen is unknown. This chain joins TRBV5-5 and TRBJ2-5; tentative D call: TRBD1 (6 bases). The specimen sequenced was axillary lymph node tissue. This receptor was obtained from a female donor with breast cancer. Some clones in this sample may be carry-over from other donors' samples. CDR3 DNA sequence: TGTGCCAGCAGCCTGGGACACAAATGGGGGGAGACCCAGTACTTC. As protein: CASSLGHKWGETQYF.